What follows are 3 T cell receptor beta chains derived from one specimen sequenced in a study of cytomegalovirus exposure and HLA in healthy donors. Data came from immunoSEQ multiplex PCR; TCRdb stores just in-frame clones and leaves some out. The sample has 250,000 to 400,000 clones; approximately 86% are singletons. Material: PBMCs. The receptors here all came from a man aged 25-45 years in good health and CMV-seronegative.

The CDR3 coding sequence is TGTGCCAGCAGTGAGTCCGGCGGGGGGGCTGGAAATGAGCAGTTCTTC. It codes for CASSESGGGAGNEQFF. The V and J genes are TRBV2 and TRBJ2-1; 9 positions agree with TRBD2. Germline V gene lookup returns CDR1 SNHLY and CDR2 FYNNEI. Trimming took 3 bases from V and 7 from J; bases not matched to a gene: 10. The CDR3 runs to 16 residues.

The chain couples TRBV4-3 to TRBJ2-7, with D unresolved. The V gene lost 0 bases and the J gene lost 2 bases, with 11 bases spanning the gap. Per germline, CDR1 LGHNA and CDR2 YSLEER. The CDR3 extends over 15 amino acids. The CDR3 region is CASSQETGVAYEQYF. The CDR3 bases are TGCGCCAGCAGCCAAGAGACCGGAGTAGCCTACGAGCAGTACTTC.

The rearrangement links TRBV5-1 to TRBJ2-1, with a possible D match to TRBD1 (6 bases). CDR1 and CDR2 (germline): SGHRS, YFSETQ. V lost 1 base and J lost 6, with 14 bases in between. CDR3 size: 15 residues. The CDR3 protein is CASSLIRGPFNEQFF. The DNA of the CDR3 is TGCGCCAGCAGCTTGATCAGGGGACCCTTCAATGAGCAGTTCTTC.